This entry lists 30 T cell receptor beta chains sequenced from one sample in a study of vaccination and CD4 T cells after COVID-19. Treatment meaning: approximately 9-day PBMC culture with coronavirus spike peptide pools or control peptides (ViraFEST assay). Cultured CD4+ T-cell DNA underwent Oncomine TCR Beta short-read sequencing. TCRdb processed the PCR reads anew with MiXCR; each CDR3 protein has one entry. The sample has some 17,000 distinct CDR3 sequences, roughly three fifths seen once. Their recognized antigens are unknown. The sample consisted of CD4+ T cells from blood, cultured in vitro, taken after SARS-CoV-2 vaccination. These receptor sequences come from a human donor who had recovered from COVID-19.

This clonotype was seen a handful of times. V and J are TRBV2 and TRBJ1-5, with a weak D call TRBD1 (6 bases). This CDR3 spans 15 amino acids. Trimming shortened V by 4 bases and J by 4 bases, and 14 bases separated the two germline ends. Germline assignment: CDR1 SNHLY and CDR2 FYNNEI. The CDR3 protein is CASSGTGAQNQPQHF. In DNA, the CDR3 is TGTGCCAGCAGTGGGACGGGGGCGCAAAATCAGCCCCAGCATTTT. The full variable domain, rest sourced from reference TRBV2 and TRBJ1-5, is EPEVTQTPSHQVTQMGQEVILRCVPISNHLYFYWYRQILGQKVEFLVSFYNNEISEKSEIFDDQFSVERPDGSNFTLKIRSTKLEDSAMYFCASSGTGAQNQPQHFGDGTRLSIL.

The V and J genes are TRBV6-5 and TRBJ2-7, with D possibly TRBD1 on 7 matching bases. Germline CDR1 MNHEY, CDR2 SVGAGI. This CDR3 is built from 17 residues. V was trimmed by 4 bases and J by 2 bases, leaving 21 bases between them. The CDR3 here is CASSSDRRRGAPYEQYF. DNA for the CDR3: TGTGCCAGCAGTTCGGACAGGCGACGCGGGGCCCCCTACGAGCAGTACTTC.

The chain links TRBV28 to TRBJ1-5; D is undetermined. This CDR3 region has 13 residues. Trimming stripped 6 bases from V and 11 bases from J, with 17 bases between. Germline CDR1 MDHEN, CDR2 SYDVKM. The CDR3 sequence: CASRVGISGTQHF. The CDR3 region has the DNA TGTGCCAGCAGGGTCGGGATTTCGGGGACCCAGCATTTT.

This clonotype was counted only a few times. This chain joins TRBV6-5 and TRBJ1-6; no firm D call. Trimming pared 2 bases from V and 5 bases from J, leaving 4 bases between. Per germline, CDR1 MNHEY and CDR2 SVGAGI. The CDR3 is 13 amino acids. The CDR3 loop is CASSYGNNSPLHF. CDR3 bases: TGTGCCAGCAGTTACGGGAATAATTCACCCCTCCACTTT.

The J gene is TRBJ2-3, the V gene TRBV28, with D possibly called TRBD1 or TRBD2 (6 bases each). CDR1 and CDR2 (germline): MDHEN, SYDVKM. Trimming pared 5 bases from V and 5 bases from J, leaving 17 bases between. CDR3 length: 15 amino acids. This chain's CDR3 is CASSPSGASIDTQYF. The CDR3 DNA reads as TGTGCCAGCAGTCCGTCGGGGGCCTCGATAGATACGCAGTATTTT.

J is TRBJ1-6 and V is TRBV5-5; no reliable D call. Trimming removed 0 bases from V and 9 bases from J, with 4 bases in between. Germline V CDR1 and CDR2: SGHKS, YYEKEE (reference sequence). The CDR3 is 12 residues long. The CDR3 bases are TGTGCCAGCAGCTTGGTCGGTTCACCCCTCCACTTT. Its protein is CASSLVGSPLHF.

This clonotype was observed a handful of times. The chain has TRBV7-2 and TRBJ1-1; D is unresolved. The CDR3 is 11 amino acids. Germline CDR1 SGHTA, CDR2 FQGNSA. Deletions cut 1 base from V and 11 bases from J, with 8 bases between. In DNA form, the CDR3 reads TGTGCCAGCAGCTTAGGGAGGAGCGCTTTCTTT. Protein product: CASSLGRSAFF.

V gene TRBV10-3 combines with J gene TRBJ2-7; 16 bases match TRBD2. CDR3 length equals 17 residues. Trimming removed 2 bases from V and 2 bases from J; junction bases left unmatched: 3. Germline CDR1 ENHRY, CDR2 SYGVKD. CDR3: CAISEGTSGRATYEQYF. In DNA form, the CDR3 reads TGTGCCATCAGTGAGGGGACTAGCGGGAGGGCGACCTACGAGCAGTACTTC.

The V call is TRBV14, the J call TRBJ1-1; TRBD1 aligns across 9 bases. CDR3 length: 15 amino acids. V lost 5 bases, J lost 5 bases, and 9 bases stayed unmatched. Germline lookup yields CDR1 SGHDN and CDR2 FVKESK. This chain's CDR3 is CASSEYRGRRTEAFF. The CDR3 nucleotides are TGTGCCAGCAGCGAATACAGGGGGCGGAGAACTGAAGCTTTCTTT.

The gene calls are TRBV5-8 and TRBJ1-1, with D uncertain. CDR3 size: 15 residues. V was clipped by 4 bases and J by 0 bases, with 13 bases between them. Germline CDR1 reads SGHTS; CDR2 reads YDEGEE. CDR3 protein: CASSRLGWVNTEAFF. The CDR3 DNA reads TGTGCCAGCAGCCGACTAGGTTGGGTGAACACTGAAGCTTTCTTT.

This clonotype occurred once. Here the CDR3 reads CATSEDLETQYF. In nucleotides, the CDR3 is TGTGCCACCAGTGAGGACCTTGAGACCCAGTACTTC. This chain uses TRBV24-1 with TRBJ2-5, with D uncertain. Germline values: CDR1 KGHDR, CDR2 SFDVKD. The CDR3 covers 12 residues. The V gene lost 4 bases and the J gene lost 5 bases, with 7 bases spanning the gap.

This clonotype was observed a single time. This chain joins TRBV19 and TRBJ2-5; TRBD2 is a possible D gene (6 bases). The germline V gene encodes CDR1 LNHDA and CDR2 SQIVND (reference sequence). Trimming took 4 bases from V and 5 from J, leaving 17 bases between them. This CDR3 has 15 amino acids. The CDR3 loop is CASSTNLGSGETQYF. The CDR3 DNA sequence: TGTGCCAGTAGTACAAACCTAGGGAGCGGGGAGACCCAGTACTTC.

The chain recombines TRBV6-2 or TRBV6-3 with TRBJ1-5, with 8 bases identical to TRBD1. The CDR3 is 13 amino acids. CDR1 and CDR2 from the germline V gene are MNHEY and SVGEGT. V was pared by 4 bases and J by 6 bases, with 2 bases of the junction left unmatched. DNA for the CDR3: TGTGCCAGCAGTTCAGACAGGGGTCAGCCCCAGCATTTT. This translates into CASSSDRGQPQHF.

V usage is TRBV20-1 and J usage is TRBJ1-5; D gene ambiguous. CDR1 DFQATT and CDR2 SNEGSKA come from the germline V gene (reference sequence). V was cut by 5 bases and J by 2 bases, with 7 bases left in between. The CDR3 consists of 12 residues. Here the CDR3 reads CSALGGNQPQHF. DNA for the CDR3: TGCAGTGCTCTTGGAGGCAATCAGCCCCAGCATTTT.

The chain combines TRBV11-3 with TRBJ2-7; 8 nucleotides match TRBD1. The CDR3 covers 15 residues. Germline V gene lookup returns CDR1 SGHNT and CDR2 YENEEA. The V gene end was trimmed by 1 base and the J gene end by 7 bases; junction bases not matched to a gene: 9. The CDR3 is CASSLGQTQGVEQYF. DNA for the CDR3: TGTGCCAGCAGCTTAGGACAAACACAGGGGGTGGAGCAGTACTTC.

This sequence joins TRBV6-5 and TRBJ1-1; no clear D gene. CDR1 MNHEY and CDR2 SVGAGI come from the germline V gene. V was cut by 2 bases and J by 1 base, with 5 bases left in between. This CDR3 contains 13 residues. CDR3 region: CASSYRSNTEAFF. The CDR3 nucleotides read TGTGCCAGCAGTTACAGGTCGAACACTGAAGCTTTCTTT.

V and J are TRBV18 and TRBJ1-1, with D tentatively TRBD1 (6 bases). This CDR3 spans 15 amino acids. The V gene lost 4 bases and the J gene lost 1 base, with 13 bases spanning the gap. CDR1 and CDR2 (germline): KGHSH, LQKENI. The CDR3 is CASSLRAGENTEAFF. CDR3 sequence (DNA): TGTGCCAGCTCACTCAGGGCAGGGGAGAACACTGAAGCTTTCTTT.

The V gene is TRBV7-2, the J gene TRBJ2-3; 10 bases agree with TRBD2. This CDR3 spans 17 amino acids. Germline CDR1 is SGHTA and CDR2 is FQGNSA. V shed 3 bases and J 5 bases; nucleotides not matched to a gene: 11. The CDR3 reads CASSLEPAGGPIDTQYF. CDR3 coding DNA: TGTGCCAGCAGCTTGGAACCAGCGGGAGGGCCAATAGATACGCAGTATTTT.

The chain employs TRBV2 and TRBJ2-1; D is unresolved. Trimming took 2 bases from V and 9 from J, leaving 5 bases between them. The germline V gene encodes CDR1 SNHLY and CDR2 FYNNEI. This CDR3 has 11 residues. The DNA for the CDR3 is TGTGCCAGCAGTGAATCGTCTGAGCAGTTCTTC. As protein: CASSESSEQFF.

The rearrangement links TRBV10-3 to TRBJ2-3; D gene uncertain. This CDR3 region has 12 residues. Germline values: CDR1 ENHRY, CDR2 SYGVKD. V was clipped by 6 bases and J by 4 bases, with 8 bases between them. The CDR3 nucleotides are TGTGCCATCAGGGGTGTCTCAGATACGCAGTATTTT. Residues: CAIRGVSDTQYF.

J is TRBJ1-5 and V is TRBV28; TRBD1 is a possible D gene (6 bases). The CDR3 extends over 17 amino acids. Between the trimmed V and J ends, which lost 5 bases and 2 bases, there was a span of 19 bases. CDR1 and CDR2 (germline): MDHEN, SYDVKM. CDR3: CASSQVQGLVGNQPQHF. DNA for the CDR3: TGTGCCAGCAGTCAGGTCCAGGGGTTGGTTGGCAATCAGCCCCAGCATTTT.

This clonotype was seen a handful of times. The rearrangement uses TRBV20-1 and TRBJ1-1; D is undetermined. This CDR3 is 14 amino acids long. CDR1 is DFQATT, CDR2 SNEGSKA, per germline (reference sequence). V gave up 2 bases and J gave up 4 bases, with 14 bases separating them. The CDR3 DNA follows: TGCAGTGCTAGAAAGGCAGGAGGTAGCACTGAAGCTTTCTTT. Amino acid sequence: CSARKAGGSTEAFF.

This clonotype was observed a handful of times. The chain links TRBV7-9 to TRBJ1-2; 9 nucleotides match TRBD1. CDR3 length: 11 amino acids. Germline loops: CDR1 SEHNR, CDR2 FQNEAQ (reference sequence). V dropped 9 bases and J dropped 8; count of bases not matched to a gene: 4. The CDR3 DNA is TGTGCCAGTGGGACAGGGATCGGCTACACCTTC. Translation: CASGTGIGYTF.

This clonotype was seen more than once but under ten times. This chain links TRBV6-4 with TRBJ1-1; 8 bases are a match to TRBD1. The CDR3 runs to 13 residues. With V trimmed by 6 bases and J by 4 bases, 4 bases remained unmatched. CDR1 is MRHNA, CDR2 SNTAGT, per germline. The CDR3: CASRDRDSTEAFF. The CDR3 DNA sequence: TGTGCCAGCAGGGACAGGGACAGCACTGAAGCTTTCTTT.

The rearrangement links TRBV6-5 to TRBJ1-6; perhaps TRBD1 as D (5 bases). Germline assignment: CDR1 MNHEY and CDR2 SVGAGI. Trimming took 4 bases from V and 0 from J, leaving 16 bases between them. This CDR3 comprises 18 residues. The DNA for the CDR3 is TGTGCCAGCAGTTTCGGACACGGCCCCAGCTCCTATAATTCACCCCTCCACTTT. It translates to CASSFGHGPSSYNSPLHF.

The table lists this clonotype with a few counts. The V and J genes are TRBV6-1 and TRBJ2-1, with D possibly matching TRBD1 (6 bases). Germline lookup yields CDR1 MNHNS and CDR2 SASEGT. Trimming left V 4 bases short and J 6 bases short, with 10 bases between. The CDR3 is 13 amino acids. The chain's CDR3 is CASSVLGGNEQFF. In DNA form, the CDR3 reads TGTGCCAGCAGTGTCTTAGGGGGCAATGAGCAGTTCTTC.

The chain couples TRBV29-1 to TRBJ1-1; no clear D. V lost 6 bases and J 0 bases, leaving 14 bases between the germline ends. The CDR3 runs 14 residues. CDR1 SQVTM and CDR2 ANQGSEA come from the germline V gene. The chain's CDR3 is CSVLAGVMNTEAFF. DNA of the CDR3: TGCAGCGTCCTTGCTGGGGTCATGAACACTGAAGCTTTCTTT.

In its sample, this clonotype is large. This chain connects TRBV6-1 to TRBJ2-7; D perhaps matches TRBD1 (5 bases). The CDR3 consists of 14 residues. V was cut by 2 bases and J by 4 bases, with 12 bases left in between. Germline V gene sequence: CDR1 MNHNS, CDR2 SASEGT. The CDR3 protein is CASSEQGNSYEQYF. The CDR3, as DNA: TGTGCCAGCAGTGAACAGGGTAACAGTTACGAGCAGTACTTC.

V usage is TRBV7-3 and J usage is TRBJ2-7; 8 bases are a match to TRBD1. The trim removed 1 base at V and 4 bases at J, leaving 0 bases unmatched. The CDR3 runs to 13 residues. Germline-derived CDR1 and CDR2 are SGHTA and FQGTGA. CDR3 loop: CASSLRTGYEQYF. The CDR3 DNA sequence: TGTGCCAGCAGCTTAAGGACAGGGTACGAGCAGTACTTC.

The J gene is TRBJ2-1, the V gene TRBV20-1, with 8 bases lining up with TRBD2. This CDR3 comprises 15 residues. V lost 5 bases to trimming and J lost 3 bases; unmatched junction nucleotides: 9. Germline-derived CDR1 and CDR2 are DFQATT and SNEGSKA (reference sequence). The CDR3 region has the DNA TGCAGTGCTGTACAGCGGGAGCTCTTCTACAATGAGCAGTTCTTC. Translation: CSAVQRELFYNEQFF.